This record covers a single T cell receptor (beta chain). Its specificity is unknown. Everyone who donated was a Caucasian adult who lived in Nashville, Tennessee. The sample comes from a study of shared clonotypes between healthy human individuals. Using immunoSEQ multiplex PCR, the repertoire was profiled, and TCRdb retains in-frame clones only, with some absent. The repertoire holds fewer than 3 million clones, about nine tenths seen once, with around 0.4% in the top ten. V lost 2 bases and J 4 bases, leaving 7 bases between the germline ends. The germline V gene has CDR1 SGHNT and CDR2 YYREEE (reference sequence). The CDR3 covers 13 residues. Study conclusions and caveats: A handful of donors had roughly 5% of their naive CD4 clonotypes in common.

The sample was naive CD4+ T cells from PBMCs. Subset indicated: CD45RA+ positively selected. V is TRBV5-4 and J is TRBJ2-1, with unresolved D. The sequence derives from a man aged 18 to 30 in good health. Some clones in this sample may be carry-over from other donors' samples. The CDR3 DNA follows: TGTGCCAGCAGCTTACGAGCTTACAATGAGCAGTTCTTC. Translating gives CASSLRAYNEQFF.